This T cell receptor (beta chain) was sequenced in a study of cytomegalovirus exposure and HLA in healthy donors. 60 Vbeta and 13 Jbeta primers were used in PCR. TCRdb keeps only in-frame clones here, not all; method: immunoSEQ multiplex PCR. The sample lists about 140,000 clones; just under 85% were seen once. Overall study findings and caveats: Earlier analysis looked at TCR beta V segments, and most were productive about 87% or about 30% of the time. A later analysis linked a missense variant in DCLRE1C to the trimming of TCR beta V and J genes.

For this clone: Its target is not known.

This CDR3 region has 14 residues. The germline V gene encodes CDR1 PRHDT and CDR2 FYEKMQ (reference sequence). Trimming shortened V by 6 bases and J by 4 bases, and 16 bases separated the two germline ends. This receptor was obtained from a woman aged 40 to 50 in good health and CMV-seronegative. What was sequenced was PBMCs. The chain carries TRBV13 and TRBJ2-7; possibly TRBD2 for D (6 bases). The CDR3 DNA reads as TGTGCCAGCAGAGCGAACGGGAGTCCATACGAGCAGTACTTC. It yields the protein CASRANGSPYEQYF.